The 22 T cell receptor beta chains below all came from one sample that was sequenced in a study of control samples from healthy donors and cancer patients (dated by TCRdb to 2020 to 2021). The library came from the immunoSEQ multiplex PCR assay. TCRdb took this table from immuneACCESS and kept in-frame rearrangements with V and J called. Such tables lack part of the clones; where checked against another copy, unresolved V genes explain under half of the gap, and the rest is unexplained. This sample is represented by tens of thousands of clones; over 65% of them were singletons. Roughly 16% of the sample is in the top ten clones. Material for sequencing was blood. These receptors all come from a man in his fifties in good health.

The rearrangement joins TRBV4-1 to TRBJ2-1, with D possibly being TRBD1 (6 bases). The CDR3 loop spans 16 amino acids. The germline CDR1 and CDR2 sequences are MGHRA and YSYEKL. V lost 5 bases to trimming and J lost 1 base, with 15 bases between them. The CDR3 region has the DNA TGCGCCAGCAGCTTTCAGGGGCTCTTATCCTACAATGAGCAGTTCTTC. It translates to CASSFQGLLSYNEQFF.

This clone was observed a handful of times. The chain links TRBV19 to TRBJ2-7; 13 bases line up with TRBD2. From germline, CDR1 is LNHDA and CDR2 SQIVND (reference sequence). The V and J ends lost 9 bases and 0 bases, in that order; junction bases with no gene match: 20. The CDR3 length is 20 residues. The CDR3 DNA is TGTGCCAGCCCGAAGGCCAGGACGCCGGGACTAGCGGGGTACTCCTACGAGCAGTACTTC. It yields the protein CASPKARTPGLAGYSYEQYF.

The rearrangement joins TRBV7-9 to TRBJ1-1, with unresolved D. V dropped 4 bases and J dropped 3 bases, with 3 bases sitting between them. The CDR3 sequence is 11 residues long. Per the germline V gene, CDR1 is SEHNR and CDR2 is FQNEAQ (reference sequence). The CDR3 bases are TGTGCCAGCAGCTCTTACACTGAAGCTTTCTTT. It codes for CASSSYTEAFF.

The V call is TRBV7-3, the J call TRBJ1-2; tentative D call: TRBD1 (5 bases). Germline loops: CDR1 SGHTA, CDR2 FQGTGA. The V end was cut by 0 bases, the J end by 4 bases, with 15 bases between. CDR3 length: 16 amino acids. The CDR3 loop reads CASSLTAGGIGYGYTF. As DNA, the CDR3 is TGTGCCAGCAGCTTAACCGCGGGGGGAATTGGCTATGGCTACACCTTC.

The rearrangement uses TRBV10-3 and TRBJ1-3; D call uncertain. Germline lookup yields CDR1 ENHRY and CDR2 SYGVKD. V shed 7 bases and J shed 0 bases, with 4 bases lying between them. The CDR3 runs to 12 residues. CDR3 coding DNA: TGTGCCATCACCACCTCTGGAAACACCATATATTTT. Encoded protein: CAITTSGNTIYF.

In the case of this clone: Different DNA sequences within this sample yield the same CDR3. The rearrangement uses TRBV9 and TRBJ2-3; no reliable D call. This CDR3 comprises 13 residues. The V end was cut by 4 bases, the J end by 2 bases, with 8 bases between. From germline, CDR1 is SGDLS and CDR2 YYNGEE. DNA of the CDR3: TGTGCCAGCAGCCCCCAGATCACAGATACGCAGTATTTT. Translated, it gives CASSPQITDTQYF.

The chain joins TRBV5-1 to TRBJ2-5; D uncertain. The CDR3 runs 13 residues. The germline V gene has CDR1 SGHRS and CDR2 YFSETQ. Trimming cost V 4 bases and J 5 bases, with 12 bases left between them. The CDR3 here is CASSPDPRETQYF. The CDR3 coding sequence is TGCGCCAGCAGCCCGGACCCGCGGGAGACCCAGTACTTC.

The chain links TRBV5-1 to TRBJ2-7; D not certain. V was clipped by 1 base and J by 1 base, with 15 bases between them. The CDR3 runs 16 residues. In germline, CDR1 is SGHRS, CDR2 YFSETQ. The CDR3 DNA follows: TGCGCCAGCAGCTTGACCGCCATGGGCCTGTCCTACGAGCAGTACTTC. It yields the protein CASSLTAMGLSYEQYF.

The chain has TRBV28 and TRBJ1-2; D not certain. Germline CDR1 reads MDHEN; CDR2 reads SYDVKM. The length of the CDR3 is 14 residues. The V and J ends lost 7 bases and 4 bases respectively, with 16 bases between them. The DNA of the CDR3 is TGTGCCAGCACCTTCGGGGATGATCGCTATGGCTACACCTTC. Encoded protein: CASTFGDDRYGYTF.

The rearrangement uses TRBV3-1 (or the pseudogene TRBV3-2) and TRBJ1-6; possible D gene TRBD1, 5 bases. Germline V lookup: CDR1 LGHDT, CDR2 YNNKEL (reference sequence). Trimming shortened V by 5 bases and J by 7 bases, and 12 bases separated the two germline ends. The CDR3 length is 14 residues. CDR3: CASSSGGANSPLHF. The CDR3 DNA reads TGTGCCAGCAGCTCCGGCGGGGCCAATTCACCCCTCCACTTT.

V usage is TRBV9 and J usage is TRBJ2-1; TRBD2 agrees at 8 bases. Germline V gene sequence: CDR1 SGDLS, CDR2 YYNGEE. The V and J ends lost 3 bases and 6 bases, in that order; junction bases with no gene match: 11. The CDR3 length is 16 residues. The CDR3 nucleotides read TGTGCCAGCAGCGGGCCCTGGGATAGCGGGACCAATGAGCAGTTCTTC. Translated, it gives CASSGPWDSGTNEQFF.

V and J are TRBV5-4 and TRBJ2-3; D possibly corresponds to TRBD2 (6 bases). This CDR3 is built from 15 residues. The germline V gene encodes CDR1 SGHNT and CDR2 YYREEE (reference sequence). With 4 bases removed from V and 0 bases from J, the gap between germline ends came to 12 bases. The CDR3 here is CASSRDWSSTDTQYF. CDR3 nucleotides: TGTGCCAGCAGCCGGGACTGGAGTAGCACAGATACGCAGTATTTT.

This chain uses TRBV2 with TRBJ1-1; D ambiguous. The CDR3 length is 13 residues. The V gene's germline CDR1 is SNHLY and CDR2 FYNNEI. The V gene lost 1 base and the J gene lost 4 bases, with 7 bases spanning the gap. The CDR3 DNA reads as TGTGCCAGCAGTGAAGGGGCGGGCACTGAAGCTTTCTTT. It encodes CASSEGAGTEAFF. Using reference TRBV2 and TRBJ1-1 for the parts outside the CDR3, the full variable domain is EPEVTQTPSHQVTQMGQEVILRCVPISNHLYFYWYRQILGQKVEFLVSFYNNEISEKSEIFDDQFSVERPDGSNFTLKIRSTKLEDSAMYFCASSEGAGTEAFFGQGTRLTVV.

This clone came up once. This rearrangement joins TRBV2 to TRBJ2-1; TRBD1 is a possible D gene (5 bases). CDR3 length: 17 amino acids. V lost 4 bases, J lost 0 bases, and 16 bases lay in between. Per the germline V gene, CDR1 is SNHLY and CDR2 is FYNNEI. The CDR3 DNA is TGTGCCAGCAGTGGGACATTTTTCACAAGCTCCTACAATGAGCAGTTCTTC. It yields the protein CASSGTFFTSSYNEQFF. The full variable domain, with the rest looked up from reference TRBV2 and TRBJ2-1, is EPEVTQTPSHQVTQMGQEVILRCVPISNHLYFYWYRQILGQKVEFLVSFYNNEISEKSEIFDDQFSVERPDGSNFTLKIRSTKLEDSAMYFCASSGTFFTSSYNEQFFGPGTRLTVL.

V usage is TRBV28 and J usage is TRBJ1-4; tentatively, D is TRBD1 (5 bases). Germline V gene data show CDR1 as MDHEN and CDR2 as SYDVKM. Trimming removed 4 bases from V and 0 bases from J, with 9 bases in between. This CDR3 spans 15 amino acids. CDR3 DNA sequence: TGTGCCAGCAGTTCTTACAGGTCAACTAATGAAAAACTGTTTTTT. Translation: CASSSYRSTNEKLFF.

This clone occurred a few times. The chain is built from TRBV6-6 and TRBJ2-3; D possibly uses TRBD1 or TRBD2 (5 bases each). CDR1 and CDR2 from the germline V gene are MNHNY and SVGAGI (reference sequence). This CDR3 is built from 13 residues. The V gene lost 7 bases and the J gene lost 3 bases, with 11 bases spanning the gap. The CDR3 protein is CASTRERTDTQYF. CDR3 nucleotides: TGTGCCAGCACCAGGGAGCGGACAGATACGCAGTATTTT.

The chain combines TRBV2 with TRBJ2-1; D gene uncertain. This CDR3 region has 16 residues. V was trimmed by 6 bases and J by 3 bases, leaving 18 bases between them. Per the germline V gene, CDR1 is SNHLY and CDR2 is FYNNEI. Here the CDR3 DNA reads TGTGCCAGCAGCGCTGAACAGAGGACCAGCTACAATGAGCAGTTCTTC. Translating it yields CASSAEQRTSYNEQFF.

This clone was seen a few times. The chain is built from TRBV4-3 and TRBJ1-1; 7 bases align to TRBD1. Germline-derived CDR1 and CDR2 are LGHNA and YSLEER. The CDR3 consists of 12 residues. Unmatched junction bases numbered 2, after V lost 5 bases and J lost 5 bases. The DNA of the CDR3 is TGCGCCAGCAGCGCCAGGGGGACTGAAGCTTTCTTT. The encoded protein is CASSARGTEAFF.

Concerning this clone: This CDR3 is also generated by other DNA sequences in the sample. The chain employs TRBV18 and TRBJ1-1; the D gene is possibly TRBD1 (5 bases). This CDR3 contains 13 residues. The germline gives CDR1 KGHSH, CDR2 LQKENI. Deletions cut 3 bases from V and 2 bases from J, with 7 bases between. The chain's CDR3 is CASSPQGNTEAFF. The CDR3 bases are TGTGCCAGCTCACCCCAGGGTAACACTGAAGCTTTCTTT. Full variable domain (outside the CDR3, taken from reference TRBV18 and TRBJ1-1): NAGVMQNPRHLVRRRGQEARLRCSPMKGHSHVYWYRQLPEEGLKFMVYLQKENIIDESGMPKERFSAEFPKEGPSILRIQQVVRGDSAAYFCASSPQGNTEAFFGQGTRLTVV.

The CDR3 reads CASGLQKTGVEETQYF. In nucleotides, the CDR3 is TGTGCTAGTGGTTTACAGAAAACAGGGGTTGAAGAGACCCAGTACTTC. The chain is built from TRBV12-5 and TRBJ2-5; 7 nucleotides align to TRBD1. Germline trimming cut 3 bases from V and 3 bases from J; bases unmatched to any gene: 10. This CDR3 region has 16 residues. Per germline, CDR1 LGHNT and CDR2 FRNRAP.

J is TRBJ2-7 and V is TRBV10-1; D uncertain. The CDR3 length is 18 residues. Per germline, CDR1 WNHNN and CDR2 SYGVQD (reference sequence). The V and J ends lost 6 bases and 0 bases respectively, with 24 bases between them. The CDR3 bases are TGCGCCAGCAGCGAACCCCGCAAAGTTCCTCTGAGCTCCTACGAGCAGTACTTC. Amino acid sequence: CASSEPRKVPLSSYEQYF.

The chain couples TRBV12-3 or TRBV12-4 to TRBJ2-5; D not certain. The CDR3 consists of 12 residues. Between the trimmed V and J ends, which lost 3 bases and 2 bases, there was a span of 4 bases. The CDR3 protein is CASSFGQETQYF. The CDR3 nucleotides read TGTGCCAGCAGTTTTGGACAAGAGACCCAGTACTTC.